Listed below are T cell receptor beta chains from one sample, sequenced in a study of shared clonotypes between healthy human individuals. Clones were sequenced by immunoSEQ multiplex PCR, and TCRdb holds only the in-frame ones, with some missing. The sample includes 550,000 to 700,000 clones, 60% to 75% of them seen just once. Sequenced material: memory CD4+ T cells sorted from blood. The source of these receptors is a woman aged 25 to 39 in good health. CDR3s include the opening cysteine and the closing phenylalanine or tryptophan. A D gene is named only where the DNA matches it firmly. Rows give clone size only sometimes, using once, few, many, or a class for an expanded clone.

CDR3nt,CDR3aa,abundance,d_gene,j_gene,v_gene
TGTGCCAGTCAGGGACTAGCGTATAATGAGCAGTTCTTC,CASQGLAYNEQFF,-,TRBD2,TRBJ2-1,TRBV6-5
TGTGCCAGCAGTGCCTTTGGGGTGGGGAGCACTGAAGCTTTCTTT,CASSAFGVGSTEAFF,-,-,TRBJ1-1,TRBV2
TGCGCCAGCAGCTTGGGTCGGGAAATTGATGAAAAACTGTTTTTT,CASSLGREIDEKLFF,once,-,TRBJ1-4,TRBV5-1
TGTGCCAGCAGTTGGGAAGGGGACACTGAAGCTTTCTTT,CASSWEGDTEAFF,-,-,TRBJ1-1,TRBV6-5
TGTGCCTGGGAGGGACAGGGGGTTGGAAAACTGTTTTTT,CAWEGQGVGKLFF,-,TRBD1,TRBJ1-4,TRBV30
TGCGCCAGCAGCTTTAACAGGGGAGAGACTGAAGCTTTCTTT,CASSFNRGETEAFF,-,TRBD1,TRBJ1-1,TRBV5-1
TGTGCCAGTAGTCCTCGGACTAGCGGGAGTGTTTACAATGAGCAGTTCTTC,CASSPRTSGSVYNEQFF,-,TRBD2,TRBJ2-1,TRBV19
TGTGCCAGCAGCTTAGGAAGACAATCAAATGTTTACGAGCAGTACTTC,CASSLGRQSNVYEQYF,-,-,TRBJ2-7,TRBV7-2
TGTGCCAGTGGGACTAGCGGGTCTAGCACAGATACGCAGTATTTT,CASGTSGSSTDTQYF,few,TRBD2,TRBJ2-3,TRBV19
TGTGCCAGCAGTCTAGCTGGCTCTGGGGCCAACGTCCTGACTTTC,CASSLAGSGANVLTF,-,-,TRBJ2-6,TRBV7-9
TGTGCCAGCGGGGGGGCGGCCAAAAACATTCAGTACTTC,CASGGAAKNIQYF,-,-,TRBJ2-4,TRBV6-5
TGTGCCAGCAGCATAGGGTGGGGCACCGGGGAGCTGTTTTTT,CASSIGWGTGELFF,-,-,TRBJ2-2,TRBV6-5
TGTGCCAGCAGCTTTGGAGGTTTGGGTCGGGATACGCAGTATTTT,CASSFGGLGRDTQYF,-,-,TRBJ2-3,TRBV7-2
TGTGCCAGCTCAGGCCAGGGCGCCACCGGGGAGCTGTTTTTT,CASSGQGATGELFF,few,-,TRBJ2-2,TRBV18
TGTGCCAGTAGTATGCGTAGTGTAAAGGTGAGGCAGCCCCAGCATTTT,CASSMRSVKVRQPQHF,-,-,TRBJ1-5,TRBV19
TGTGCCAGCAGTTTATGGGACAGGGGTTACAATGAGCAGTTCTTC,CASSLWDRGYNEQFF,-,TRBD1,TRBJ2-1,TRBV28
TGTGCCAGCCAGGGAAGACAGGGGCTGAACACTGAAGCTTTCTTT,CASQGRQGLNTEAFF,-,TRBD1,TRBJ1-1,TRBV11-2
TGTGCCAGCAGTTTACCGTGGGGACAGGGATCCTATGGCTACACCTTC,CASSLPWGQGSYGYTF,-,TRBD1,TRBJ1-2,TRBV28
TGCGCCAGCAGCTGGACGGGACAAGAGACCCAGTACTTC,CASSWTGQETQYF,-,-,TRBJ2-5,TRBV5-1
TGTGCCAGCAGTGAGAACGGGTACAGGGACATTCAGTACTTC,CASSENGYRDIQYF,-,-,TRBJ2-4,TRBV2
TGTGCCAGCAGTGAAGCGGAAGGATGGGGCTACACCTTC,CASSEAEGWGYTF,once,-,TRBJ1-2,TRBV2
TGCGCCAGCAGTGAGGGAGTGGGTGAAAAACTGTTTTTT,CASSEGVGEKLFF,-,-,TRBJ1-4,TRBV10-2
TGTGCCAGTCGCTTCCTTGGCGTGAAGAACTATGGCTACACCTTC,CASRFLGVKNYGYTF,-,-,TRBJ1-2,TRBV19
TGTGCCAGCAGTTGGGACCATTCACGACGGGGCTACACCTTC,CASSWDHSRRGYTF,-,-,TRBJ1-2,TRBV6-5
TGTGCCAGCAACACAGGGACCTTACAGCCCCAGCATTTT,CASNTGTLQPQHF,few,-,TRBJ1-5,TRBV28
TGTGCCAGCAGCCGCCTCGGGAGCGCTGAAGCTTTCTTT,CASSRLGSAEAFF,-,-,TRBJ1-1,TRBV7-6
TGTGCCAGCAGACACATACAGGGCCCGGTTGGAGAGACCCAGTACTTC,CASRHIQGPVGETQYF,-,-,TRBJ2-5,TRBV7-9
TGCGCCACCCAGTTAGGCCAGGGCAGCACCGGGGAGCTGTTTTTT,CATQLGQGSTGELFF,-,-,TRBJ2-2,TRBV5-1
TGTGCCAGCAGCTTAGGGCAGTACTACGAGCAGTACTTC,CASSLGQYYEQYF,once,-,TRBJ2-7,TRBV7-7
TGTGCCAGCAGCCAAGATACGGAGCAGCCCCAGCATTTT,CASSQDTEQPQHF,-,-,TRBJ1-5,TRBV14
TGCAGCGCCGAGATTAACTATGGCTACACCTTC,CSAEINYGYTF,-,-,TRBJ1-2,TRBV20-1
TGTGCCAGCAGCACGGGACAGCGAATCAATCAGCCCCAGCATTTT,CASSTGQRINQPQHF,few,TRBD1,TRBJ1-5,TRBV28
TGTGCCAGCCAGAGACAGGGCGATAGCAATCAGCCCCAGCATTTT,CASQRQGDSNQPQHF,-,TRBD1,TRBJ1-5,TRBV7-9
TGTGCCAGTAGTATTAAGAGGGGGCGGGAAAAACTGTTTTTT,CASSIKRGREKLFF,-,TRBD1,TRBJ1-4,TRBV19
TGTGCCAGCACGGACCAGGAGCAGTACTTC,CASTDQEQYF,-,-,TRBJ2-7,TRBV6-1
TGTGCCAGCAGTCAAACGACAGGTGGGAACACTGAAGCTTTCTTT,CASSQTTGGNTEAFF,-,-,TRBJ1-1,TRBV6-6
TGTGCCAGCAGTCCGGGACTGAACTACGAGCAGTACTTC,CASSPGLNYEQYF,once,-,TRBJ2-7,TRBV27
TGTGCCAGTAGTAAATGGGGGACGGAAACCTACGAGCAGTACTTC,CASSKWGTETYEQYF,once,-,TRBJ2-7,TRBV19
TGTGCCAGCAACGGGGGACAGGGGACCTACAATGAGCAGTTCTTC,CASNGGQGTYNEQFF,-,TRBD1,TRBJ2-1,TRBV19
TGTGCCAGCAGTCCGGGACTAGTCTTTACCGATGAGCAGTTCTTC,CASSPGLVFTDEQFF,-,TRBD2,TRBJ2-1,TRBV27
TGTGCCAGCAGTTCTTCCGGGGTGGCTAGGCGGGAGACCCAGTACTTC,CASSSSGVARRETQYF,-,-,TRBJ2-5,TRBV27
TGTGCCAGCTCACCCGACAGCACTAACTATGGCTACACCTTC,CASSPDSTNYGYTF,-,-,TRBJ1-2,TRBV18